Presented here are 26 T cell receptor beta chains from one specimen sequenced in a study of T cells after yellow fever vaccination. TCRdb independently ran MiXCR on the 5' RACE reads; one entry per CDR3 protein. The sample carries 230,000 or so distinct CDR3 sequences, less than 7.5% recorded once. The source material was CD4+ T cells sorted from PBMCs, sampled on the day of the yellow fever booster vaccination. The receptors come from a young man who received the YFV17D yellow fever vaccine.

This clonotype was observed a few times. The chain recombines TRBV20-1 with TRBJ2-1; D gene ambiguous. CDR3 length: 16 amino acids. The V gene lost 6 bases and the J gene lost 5 bases, with 23 bases spanning the gap. The germline CDR1 and CDR2 sequences are DFQATT and SNEGSKA (reference sequence). CDR3 bases: TGCAGTGCCCCAGACCCCCGGCCGGAATTTAACAATGAGCAGTTCTTC. It is translated as CSAPDPRPEFNNEQFF.

The chain joins TRBV4-1 to TRBJ2-1; no definite D call. This CDR3 is built from 14 residues. The ends were cut back, 4 bases at V and 7 bases at J, with 14 bases in the middle. Per the germline V gene, CDR1 is MGHRA and CDR2 is YSYEKL. The CDR3 loop is CASSPTRQGNEQFF. As DNA, the CDR3 is TGCGCCAGCAGCCCGACCCGACAAGGAAATGAGCAGTTCTTC.

This clonotype has ten or more counts. The chain combines TRBV20-1 with TRBJ2-1, with 8 nucleotides matching TRBD2. This CDR3 spans 13 amino acids. The V gene end was trimmed by 3 bases and the J gene end by 4 bases; junction bases not matched to a gene: 2. CDR1 and CDR2 (germline): DFQATT, SNEGSKA (reference sequence). The CDR3 spells CSASKRGYNEQFF. CDR3 sequence (DNA): TGCAGTGCTAGCAAGCGGGGGTACAATGAGCAGTTCTTC.

The V call is TRBV7-2, the J call TRBJ2-7; weak D call: TRBD1 (6 bases). This CDR3 region has 16 residues. Germline lookup yields CDR1 SGHTA and CDR2 FQGNSA. V was pared by 7 bases and J by 7 bases, with 26 bases between. CDR3 loop: CASNPGLETGRWEQYF. CDR3 sequence (DNA): TGTGCCAGCAACCCGGGGCTAGAGACAGGTCGTTGGGAGCAGTACTTC.

This clonotype occurred many times. This chain links TRBV29-1 with TRBJ2-5, with 10 bases identical to TRBD1. The CDR3 sequence is 14 residues long. Germline assignment: CDR1 SQVTM and CDR2 ANQGSEA. For the CDR3, the DNA is TGCAACCTGGTTGGGGACAGGGGTGGAGAGACCCAGTACTTC. Translated, it gives CNLVGDRGGETQYF.

At least ten counts were recorded for this clonotype. The chain employs TRBV5-4 and TRBJ1-3; 8 bases are a match to TRBD1. Looked up from germline, CDR1 is SGHNT and CDR2 is YYREEE (reference sequence). The CDR3 spans 15 residues. Losses at the gene ends were 4 bases for V and 3 bases for J; bases not matched to a gene: 6. In nucleotides, the CDR3 is TGTGCCAGCAGCCGAACAGGGGGAAGTGGAAACACCATATATTTT. This encodes CASSRTGGSGNTIYF.

This clonotype was detected many times. The chain recombines TRBV5-1 with TRBJ2-7; D is unresolved. CDR1 SGHRS and CDR2 YFSETQ come from the germline V gene. V was trimmed by 0 bases and J by 2 bases, leaving 9 bases between them. This CDR3 has 14 amino acids. The CDR3 DNA reads TGCGCCAGCAGCTTGGACACACTTACCTACGAGCAGTACTTC. Translated: CASSLDTLTYEQYF.

In the case of this clonotype: The germline gene is not matched at one end of the junction; a read error may be the cause. This chain connects TRBV9 to TRBJ2-4; 9 bases align to TRBD2. Germline V gives CDR1 SGDLS, CDR2 YYNGEE. The CDR3 length is 16 residues. CDR3 residues: CASSPYPGLAENIQYF. CDR3 nucleotides: TGTGCCAGCAGCCCTTATCCGGGACTAGCCGAAAACATTCAGTACTTC.

At least ten counts were recorded for this clonotype. The chain has TRBV20-1 and TRBJ1-2, with D perhaps matching TRBD1 (5 bases). CDR1 DFQATT and CDR2 SNEGSKA come from the germline V gene (reference sequence). This CDR3 has 13 amino acids. CDR3 residues: CLPSDSRNYGYTF. The CDR3 DNA follows: TGCCTACCGTCTGACAGTCGGAACTATGGCTACACCTTC.

This sequence joins TRBV6-1 and TRBJ2-1, with D perhaps TRBD2 (6 bases). This CDR3 spans 13 amino acids. The germline CDR1 and CDR2 sequences are MNHNS and SASEGT. V lost 11 bases and J lost 5, with 16 bases in between. The CDR3 nucleotides read TGTGCCGGACGGGCGGGGTCGGACAATGAGCAGTTCTTC. The encoded protein is CAGRAGSDNEQFF.

This clonotype was counted only a few times. The V and J genes are TRBV10-3 and TRBJ2-7; 8 nucleotides line up with TRBD1. CDR1 is ENHRY and CDR2 is SYGVKD in the germline V gene. The CDR3 length is 17 residues. The J segment lost 8 bases and the V segment lost 1 base, leaving 16 bases of the junction unmatched. CDR3 bases: TGTGCCATCAGTGAGTGGTCGGGGCCAACACAGGGGGGAAAGCAGTACTTC. Encoded protein: CAISEWSGPTQGGKQYF.

The J gene is TRBJ2-1, the V gene TRBV5-1, with D possibly TRBD1 on 5 matching bases. V lost 0 bases to trimming and J lost 10 bases, with 17 bases between them. Germline assignment: CDR1 SGHRS and CDR2 YFSETQ. CDR3 length: 15 amino acids. CDR3 protein: CASSLGGAHVGEQFF. CDR3 DNA sequence: TGCGCCAGCAGCTTGGGTGGGGCCCATGTTGGGGAGCAGTTCTTC.

The rearrangement uses TRBV20-1 and TRBJ1-2; D perhaps matches TRBD1 (6 bases). Germline V gene lookup returns CDR1 DFQATT and CDR2 SNEGSKA (reference sequence). This CDR3 has 12 residues. V was cut by 6 bases and J by 6 bases, with 14 bases left in between. The CDR3: CSANSGVNGYTF. CDR3 nucleotides: TGCAGTGCCAACTCAGGGGTGAATGGCTACACCTTC.

Ten or more counts support this clonotype. This chain uses TRBV5-4 with TRBJ2-7; 8 bases fit TRBD2. Germline loops: CDR1 SGHNT, CDR2 YYREEE (reference sequence). The CDR3 runs to 15 residues. The junction had 4 bases not matched to a gene; V was cut back by 0 bases and J by 2 bases. The CDR3 protein is CASSLGGGRPYEQYF. For the CDR3, the DNA is TGTGCCAGCAGCTTGGGCGGCGGGAGGCCCTACGAGCAGTACTTC.

This clonotype was observed many times. This sequence joins TRBV12-3 or TRBV12-4 and TRBJ2-2, with D hard to call. There are 14 residues in the CDR3. Trimming removed 2 bases at V and 3 bases at J, with 7 bases between. As DNA, the CDR3 is TGTGCCAGCAGTTTACACGGGTACACCGGGGAGCTGTTTTTT. As protein: CASSLHGYTGELFF.

This clonotype was observed at least ten times. The J gene is TRBJ1-6, the V gene TRBV7-3, with no clear D. Per the germline V gene, CDR1 is SGHTA and CDR2 is FQGTGA. This CDR3 comprises 13 residues. The V gene lost 4 bases and the J gene lost 3 bases, with 4 bases spanning the gap. This CDR3 is CASSSHYNSPLHF. The CDR3 bases are TGTGCCAGCAGCTCACACTATAATTCACCCCTCCACTTT.

The V gene is TRBV5-1, the J gene TRBJ1-6; D perhaps matches TRBD1 (6 bases). This CDR3 comprises 13 residues. CDR1 is SGHRS and CDR2 is YFSETQ in the germline V gene. Between the trimmed V and J ends, which lost 4 bases and 8 bases, there was a span of 10 bases. The CDR3 sequence: CASSPTGDSPLHF. Here the CDR3 DNA reads TGCGCCAGCAGCCCGACAGGAGATTCACCCCTCCACTTT.

This clonotype has just a few counts. The chain links TRBV6-5 to TRBJ1-4, with TRBD1 identical over 7 bases. Trimming at V came to 9 bases and at J to 3 bases, leaving 10 bases not matched to a gene. CDR1 MNHEY and CDR2 SVGAGI come from the germline V gene. The CDR3 sequence is 15 residues long. CDR3 nucleotides: TGTGCCAGTGATAAAGGGGGCACAGCTAATGAAAAACTGTTTTTT. Protein sequence: CASDKGGTANEKLFF.

In nucleotides, the CDR3 is TGCAGTGCCCTGGGCGTTTATGGCTACACCTTC. Translating gives CSALGVYGYTF. This chain joins TRBV20-1 and TRBJ1-2; the D is unclear. The CDR3 loop spans 11 amino acids. CDR1 and CDR2 from the germline V gene are DFQATT and SNEGSKA (reference sequence). V lost 6 bases and J lost 5, with 10 bases in between.

This clonotype was recorded many times. This sequence joins TRBV3-1 and TRBJ2-1; D call uncertain. V lost 1 base to trimming and J lost 0 bases, with 10 bases between them. In germline, CDR1 is LGHDT, CDR2 YNNKEL (reference sequence). CDR3 length: 16 residues. The CDR3 spells CASSQGGASSYNEQFF. DNA for the CDR3: TGTGCCAGCAGCCAAGGAGGCGCGAGCTCCTACAATGAGCAGTTCTTC.

This clonotype was counted ten times or more. The chain employs TRBV6-5 and TRBJ2-4, with D possibly matching TRBD2 (5 bases). The V gene's germline CDR1 is MNHEY and CDR2 SVGAGI. CDR3 size: 15 residues. V was trimmed by 3 bases and J by 2 bases, leaving 11 bases between them. CDR3 protein: CASSYAGNTKNIQYF. CDR3 bases: TGTGCCAGCAGTTATGCCGGGAATACCAAAAACATTCAGTACTTC.

This clonotype has at least ten counts. This chain joins TRBV7-9 and TRBJ2-7; D remains unclear. V was clipped by 5 bases and J by 3 bases, with 8 bases between them. This CDR3 has 12 amino acids. Per germline, CDR1 SEHNR and CDR2 FQNEAQ (reference sequence). The CDR3 coding sequence is TGTGCCAGCAGCCCCAGGAGCTACGAGCAGTACTTC. Its translation is CASSPRSYEQYF.

As DNA, the CDR3 is TGTGCCAGCAGGACTGGAGTGATATCGAACAATGAGCAGTTCTTC. Amino acids: CASRTGVISNNEQFF. The chain employs TRBV6-5 and TRBJ2-1; D unresolved. The V and J ends lost 6 bases and 5 bases respectively, with 17 bases between them. The CDR3 spans 15 residues. Germline V gene lookup returns CDR1 MNHEY and CDR2 SVGAGI.

The chain combines TRBV7-8 with TRBJ2-5, with 9 bases fitting TRBD2. The CDR3 extends over 16 amino acids. Germline assignment: CDR1 SGHVS and CDR2 FQNEAQ. J gave up 1 base and V 3 bases, and 6 bases lay outside the gene matches. The CDR3 region is CASSFRLAAFQETQYF. CDR3 nucleotides: TGTGCCAGCAGCTTCCGACTAGCGGCGTTCCAAGAGACCCAGTACTTC.

Details on this clonotype: It may be a read error: a sequence one base away is much more abundant. This CDR3 reads CASSESGVTYNEQFF. CDR3 DNA sequence: TGTGCCAGCAGCGAAAGCGGAGTTACTTACAATGAGCAGTTCTTC. The chain has TRBV9 and TRBJ2-1, with a tentative D call TRBD2 (5 bases). V was clipped by 3 bases and J by 4 bases, with 14 bases between them. The CDR3 contains 15 residues. In germline, CDR1 is SGDLS, CDR2 YYNGEE.

V is TRBV12-3 or TRBV12-4 and J is TRBJ2-7; D is tentatively TRBD1 or TRBD2 (5 bases each). With 6 bases removed from V and 1 base from J, the gap between germline ends came to 16 bases. The CDR3 extends over 15 amino acids. The CDR3 here is CASRQEGYGSYEQYF. The CDR3 DNA follows: TGTGCCAGCAGGCAAGAGGGGTACGGGTCCTACGAGCAGTACTTC.